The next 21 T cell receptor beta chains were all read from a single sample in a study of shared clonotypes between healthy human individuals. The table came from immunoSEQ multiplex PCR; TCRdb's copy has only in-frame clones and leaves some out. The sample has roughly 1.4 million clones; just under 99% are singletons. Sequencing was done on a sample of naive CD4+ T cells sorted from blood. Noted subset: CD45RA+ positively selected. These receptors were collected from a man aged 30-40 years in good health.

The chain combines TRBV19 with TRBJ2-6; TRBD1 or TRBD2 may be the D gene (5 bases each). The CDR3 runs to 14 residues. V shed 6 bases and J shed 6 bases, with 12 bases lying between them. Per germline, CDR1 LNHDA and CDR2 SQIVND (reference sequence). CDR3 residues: CASSRYGAANVLTF. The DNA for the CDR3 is TGTGCCAGTAGCAGATACGGGGCGGCCAACGTCCTGACTTTC.

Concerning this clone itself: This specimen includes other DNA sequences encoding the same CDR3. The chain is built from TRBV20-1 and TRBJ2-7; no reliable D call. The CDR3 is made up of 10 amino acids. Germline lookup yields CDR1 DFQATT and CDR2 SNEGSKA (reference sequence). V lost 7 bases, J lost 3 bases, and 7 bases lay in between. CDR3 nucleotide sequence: TGCAGTGGAGGACGCTACGAGCAGTACTTC. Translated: CSGGRYEQYF.

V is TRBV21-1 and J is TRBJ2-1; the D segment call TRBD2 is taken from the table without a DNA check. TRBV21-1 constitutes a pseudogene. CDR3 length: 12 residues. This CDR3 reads CARGLARPQQFF. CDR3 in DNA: TGTGCCAGGGGACTAGCGAGACCTCAGCAGTTCTTC.

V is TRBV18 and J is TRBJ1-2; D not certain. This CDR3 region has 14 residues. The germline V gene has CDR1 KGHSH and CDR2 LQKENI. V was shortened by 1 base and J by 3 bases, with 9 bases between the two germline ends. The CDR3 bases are TGTGCCAGCTCACCACTTTACAGCCACTATGGCTACACCTTC. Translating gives CASSPLYSHYGYTF.

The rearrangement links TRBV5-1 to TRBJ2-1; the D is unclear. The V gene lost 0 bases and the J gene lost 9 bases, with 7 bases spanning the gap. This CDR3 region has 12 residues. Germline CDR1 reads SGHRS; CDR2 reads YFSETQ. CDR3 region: CASSLEMGEQFF. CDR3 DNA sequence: TGCGCCAGCAGCTTGGAGATGGGTGAGCAGTTCTTC.

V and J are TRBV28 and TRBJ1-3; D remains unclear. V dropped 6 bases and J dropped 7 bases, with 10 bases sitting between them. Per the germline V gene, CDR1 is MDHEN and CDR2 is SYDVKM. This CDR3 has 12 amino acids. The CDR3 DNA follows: TGTGCCAGCAGCCGAGGCAAGAACACCATATATTTT. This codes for CASSRGKNTIYF.

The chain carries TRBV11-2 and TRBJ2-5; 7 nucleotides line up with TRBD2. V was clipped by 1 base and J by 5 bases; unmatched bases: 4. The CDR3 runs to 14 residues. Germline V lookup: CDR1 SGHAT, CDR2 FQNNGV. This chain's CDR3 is CASSLGSGKETQYF. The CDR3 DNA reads TGTGCCAGCAGCTTAGGGAGCGGGAAGGAGACCCAGTACTTC.

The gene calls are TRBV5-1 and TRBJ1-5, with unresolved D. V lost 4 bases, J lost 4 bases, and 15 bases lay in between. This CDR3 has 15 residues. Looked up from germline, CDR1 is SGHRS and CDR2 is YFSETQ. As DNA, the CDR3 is TGCGCCAGCAGCCCCGGATCCTCGATGAATCAGCCCCAGCATTTT. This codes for CASSPGSSMNQPQHF.

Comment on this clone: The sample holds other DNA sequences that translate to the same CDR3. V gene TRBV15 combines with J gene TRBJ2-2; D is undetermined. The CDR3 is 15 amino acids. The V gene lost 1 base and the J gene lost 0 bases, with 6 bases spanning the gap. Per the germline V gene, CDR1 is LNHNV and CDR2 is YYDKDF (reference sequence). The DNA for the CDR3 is TGTGCCACCAGCAGAGGCAGAACGAACACCGGGGAGCTGTTTTTT. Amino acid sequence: CATSRGRTNTGELFF.

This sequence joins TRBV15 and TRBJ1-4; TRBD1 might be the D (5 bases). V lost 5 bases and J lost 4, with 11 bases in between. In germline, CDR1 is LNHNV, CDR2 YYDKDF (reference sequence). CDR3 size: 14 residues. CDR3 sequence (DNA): TGTGCCACCAGCCGGGGAAGGGGTAATGAAAAACTGTTTTTT. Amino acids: CATSRGRGNEKLFF.

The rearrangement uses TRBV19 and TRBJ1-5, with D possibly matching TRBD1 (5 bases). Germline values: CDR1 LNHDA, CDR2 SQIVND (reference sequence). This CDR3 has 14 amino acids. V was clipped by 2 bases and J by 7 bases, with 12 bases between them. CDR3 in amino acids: CASSIQGRDQPQHF. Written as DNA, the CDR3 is TGTGCCAGTAGTATACAAGGACGGGACCAGCCCCAGCATTTT.

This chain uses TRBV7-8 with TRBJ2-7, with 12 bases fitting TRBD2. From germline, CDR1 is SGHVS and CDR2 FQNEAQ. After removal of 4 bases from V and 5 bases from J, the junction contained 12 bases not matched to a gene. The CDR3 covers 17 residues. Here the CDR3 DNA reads TGTGCCAGCAGCTCCTACTCTAGCGGGAGGGCGAAAAACGAGCAGTACTTC. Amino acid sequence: CASSSYSSGRAKNEQYF. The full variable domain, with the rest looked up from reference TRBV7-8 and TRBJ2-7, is GAGVSQSPRYKVAKRGQDVALRCDPISGHVSLFWYQQALGQGPEFLTYFQNEAQLDKSGLPSDRFFAERPEGSVSTLKIQRTQQEDSAVYLCASSSYSSGRAKNEQYFGPGTRLTVT.

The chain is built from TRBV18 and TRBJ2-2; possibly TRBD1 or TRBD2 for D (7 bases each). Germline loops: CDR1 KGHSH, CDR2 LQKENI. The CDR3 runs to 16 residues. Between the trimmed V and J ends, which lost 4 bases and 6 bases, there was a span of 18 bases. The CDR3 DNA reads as TGTGCCAGCTCACTGGGACAGAGCGGGACCTCCGGGGAGCTGTTTTTT. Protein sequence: CASSLGQSGTSGELFF.

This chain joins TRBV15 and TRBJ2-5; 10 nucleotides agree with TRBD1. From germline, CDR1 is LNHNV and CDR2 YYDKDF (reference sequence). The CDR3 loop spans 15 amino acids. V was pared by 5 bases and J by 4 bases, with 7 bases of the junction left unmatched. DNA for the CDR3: TGTGCCACCAGCGGGATCCGGGACAGGGGAGAGACCCAGTACTTC. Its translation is CATSGIRDRGETQYF.

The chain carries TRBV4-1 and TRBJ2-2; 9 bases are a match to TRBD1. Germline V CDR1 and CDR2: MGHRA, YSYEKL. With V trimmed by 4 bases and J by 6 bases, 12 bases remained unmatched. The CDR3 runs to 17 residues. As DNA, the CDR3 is TGCGCCAGCAGCCTTGAACCGGGACAGGGAACCCCCGGGGAGCTGTTTTTT. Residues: CASSLEPGQGTPGELFF.

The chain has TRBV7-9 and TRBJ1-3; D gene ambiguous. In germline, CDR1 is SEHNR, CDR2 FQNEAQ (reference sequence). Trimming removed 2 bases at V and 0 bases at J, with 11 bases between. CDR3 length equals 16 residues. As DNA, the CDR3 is TGTGCCAGCAGCTTACGGAGGACCCACTCTGGAAACACCATATATTTT. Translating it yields CASSLRRTHSGNTIYF.

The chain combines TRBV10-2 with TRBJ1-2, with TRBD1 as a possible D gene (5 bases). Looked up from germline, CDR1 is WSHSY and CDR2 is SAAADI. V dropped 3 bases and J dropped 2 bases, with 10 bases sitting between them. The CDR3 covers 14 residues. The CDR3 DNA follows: TGCGCCAGCAGTGAAGGCAGGGTAAACTATGGCTACACCTTC. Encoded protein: CASSEGRVNYGYTF.

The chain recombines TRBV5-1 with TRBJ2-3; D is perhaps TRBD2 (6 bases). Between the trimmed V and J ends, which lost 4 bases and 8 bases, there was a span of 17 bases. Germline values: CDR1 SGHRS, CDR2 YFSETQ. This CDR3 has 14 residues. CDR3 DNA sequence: TGCGCCAGCAGCGGGACTCTCTCCCAGGTTACGCAGTATTTT. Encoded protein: CASSGTLSQVTQYF.

The DNA for the CDR3 is TGTGCCAGCAAAGAGGACAGGGGAAGTGAAGCTTTCTTT. Translating it yields CASKEDRGSEAFF. The gene calls are TRBV2 and TRBJ1-1; 9 bases are shared with TRBD1. Germline-derived CDR1 and CDR2 are SNHLY and FYNNEI. The J segment lost 7 bases and the V segment lost 7 bases, leaving 7 bases of the junction unmatched. CDR3 size: 13 residues.

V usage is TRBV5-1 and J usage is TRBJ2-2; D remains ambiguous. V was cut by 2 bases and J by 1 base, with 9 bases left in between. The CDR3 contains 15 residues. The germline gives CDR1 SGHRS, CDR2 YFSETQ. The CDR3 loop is CASSFGQENTGELFF. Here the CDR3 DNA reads TGCGCCAGCAGCTTTGGCCAGGAGAACACCGGGGAGCTGTTTTTT.

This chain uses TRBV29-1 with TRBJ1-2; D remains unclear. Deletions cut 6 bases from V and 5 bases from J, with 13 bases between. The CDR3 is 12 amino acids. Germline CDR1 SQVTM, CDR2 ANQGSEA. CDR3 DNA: TGCAGCGTGAGTGGTACGGATTATGGCTACACCTTC. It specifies CSVSGTDYGYTF.